The 22 T cell receptor beta chains listed next were all sequenced from one sample in a study of blood T cells in healthy people across ages. Then a second PCR, running roughly 7 to 11 cycles, was carried out with a sample-barcoded 5' primer and a J-beta primer mix. TCRdb reanalysed the 5' RACE reads using MiXCR and keeps one entry per CDR3 protein. The profile shows 600,000 to 850,000 distinct CDR3 sequences, 40% to 45% of them singletons. The sample was blood. The receptor source for this set is a woman aged 55 to 70 in good health.

The chain employs TRBV12-3 or TRBV12-4 and TRBJ2-4; 9 bases map to TRBD2. CDR3 length: 16 residues. J lost 2 bases, V lost 6 bases, and 8 bases had no gene match. As DNA, the CDR3 is TGTGCCAGCAGAATAAGCGGGGGGAATACCAAAAACATTCAGTACTTC. It specifies CASRISGGNTKNIQYF.

On this clonotype: This may stem from a read error, because a much larger clone lies one nucleotide away. The chain has TRBV10-3 and TRBJ2-1; tentatively, D is TRBD1 or TRBD2 (5 bases each). Germline values: CDR1 ENHRY, CDR2 SYGVKD. The CDR3 runs 15 residues. V was cut by 6 bases and J by 0 bases, with 12 bases left in between. The CDR3 DNA sequence: TGTGCCATCAGGGGACGCAATAGCTCCTACAATGAGCAGTTCTTC. Amino acid sequence: CAIRGRNSSYNEQFF.

The J gene is TRBJ1-2, the V gene TRBV5-1; 8 bases match TRBD1. Per germline, CDR1 SGHRS and CDR2 YFSETQ. This CDR3 comprises 14 residues. After removal of 4 bases from V and 2 bases from J, the junction contained 4 bases not matched to a gene. CDR3 DNA: TGCGCCAGCAGCCCGGACAGGGAGAACTATGGCTACACCTTC. Residues: CASSPDRENYGYTF.

Turning to this clonotype: A much larger clonotype is one base distant, so this may be a read error. The rearrangement joins TRBV12-3 or TRBV12-4 to TRBJ2-1, with D perhaps being TRBD1 or TRBD2 (6 bases each). This CDR3 spans 12 amino acids. Between the trimmed V and J ends, which lost 4 bases and 8 bases, there was a span of 9 bases. Here the CDR3 DNA reads TGTGCCAGCAGTTGGGGGGCCCATGAGCAGTTCTTC. It yields the protein CASSWGAHEQFF.

The genes are TRBV7-9 and TRBJ1-5; possible D gene TRBD1, 6 bases. Per the germline V gene, CDR1 is SEHNR and CDR2 is FQNEAQ (reference sequence). The CDR3 consists of 15 residues. V was trimmed by 6 bases and J by 2 bases, leaving 14 bases between them. The CDR3 bases are TGTGCCAGCAGTCAGGGGAAGTTGGGCAATCAGCCCCAGCATTTT. This gives the protein CASSQGKLGNQPQHF. The full variable domain, with the rest looked up from reference TRBV7-9 and TRBJ1-5, is DTGVSQNPRHKITKRGQNVTFRCDPISEHNRLYWYRQTLGQGPEFLTYFQNEAQLEKSRLLSDRFSAERPKGSFSTLEIQRTEQGDSAMYLCASSQGKLGNQPQHFGDGTRLSIL.

The J gene is TRBJ1-3, the V gene TRBV6-6, with a tentative D call TRBD1 (5 bases). CDR1 and CDR2 (germline): MNHNY, SVGAGI (reference sequence). V lost 7 bases and J lost 4, with 11 bases in between. This CDR3 has 13 amino acids. The CDR3 DNA sequence: TGTGCCAGCATGTCGGGGGGAGGAAACACCATATATTTT. It encodes CASMSGGGNTIYF.

This clonotype was seen repeatedly, ten times or more. The chain uses TRBV29-1 and TRBJ2-3; D gene ambiguous. Germline values: CDR1 SQVTM, CDR2 ANQGSEA. Trimming took 0 bases from V and 4 from J, leaving 17 bases between them. The CDR3 runs to 16 residues. DNA for the CDR3: TGCAGCGTTGAAGATAGTGCCTCGACCGGGCCAGATACGCAGTATTTT. This codes for CSVEDSASTGPDTQYF.

This clonotype has a single count. The rearrangement joins TRBV6-2 or TRBV6-3 to TRBJ2-3; D is undetermined. This CDR3 has 14 residues. Trimming took off 3 bases at V and 3 bases at J, with 10 bases between the two ends. Germline V gene sequence: CDR1 MNHEY, CDR2 SVGEGT. The CDR3 loop is CASSYLQPTDTQYF. CDR3 in DNA: TGTGCCAGCAGTTATCTGCAGCCTACAGATACGCAGTATTTT.

This clonotype was detected ten times or more. J is TRBJ2-3 and V is TRBV15, with 12 bases fitting TRBD2. V gave up 5 bases and J gave up 0 bases; unmatched junction bases: 0. Per germline, CDR1 LNHNV and CDR2 YYDKDF (reference sequence). The CDR3 is made up of 15 amino acids. CDR3 DNA sequence: TGTGCCACCAGCCTAGCGGGAGGGAGCACAGATACGCAGTATTTT. Residues: CATSLAGGSTDTQYF.

Worth noting for this clonotype: A far larger clone differs by one base, so this is likely a read error. The rearrangement uses TRBV12-3 or TRBV12-4 and TRBJ1-2, with D possibly matching TRBD1 (6 bases). The CDR3 runs 12 residues. For the CDR3, the DNA is TGTGCCAACAGTCCAGGGGACTATGGCTACACCTTC. Translation: CANSPGDYGYTF.

This clonotype occurred many times. This chain uses TRBV29-1 with TRBJ2-1; TRBD1 aligns across 8 bases. Germline V gene lookup returns CDR1 SQVTM and CDR2 ANQGSEA. The V gene end was trimmed by 3 bases and the J gene end by 7 bases; junction bases not matched to a gene: 11. The CDR3 has 15 residues. The CDR3 is CSVEKGTGLGNEQFF. CDR3 bases: TGCAGCGTTGAGAAGGGGACAGGCCTCGGGAATGAGCAGTTCTTC.

This clonotype has a count of ten or more. The V and J genes are TRBV7-3 and TRBJ2-3; D unresolved. Deletions cut 3 bases from V and 6 bases from J, with 13 bases between. Per germline, CDR1 SGHTA and CDR2 FQGTGA. The CDR3 contains 14 residues. In nucleotides, the CDR3 is TGTGCCAGCAGCTTGCAGGCCCCGGTGGATACGCAGTATTTT. It translates to CASSLQAPVDTQYF.

Concerning this clonotype: Germline and junction disagree at one end, which may indicate a read error. The chain carries TRBV20-1 and TRBJ2-7; 8 bases agree with TRBD2. The CDR3 runs 15 residues. Germline V gene lookup returns CDR1 DFQATT and CDR2 SNEGSKA (reference sequence). The CDR3 reads CSAHEAGERAYERYF. The CDR3 DNA follows: TGCAGTGCTCATGAAGCGGGAGAGAGGGCCTACGAGCGGTACTTC.

To note about this clonotype: One junction end disagrees with the germline gene, perhaps due to a read error. The V and J genes are TRBV10-3 and TRBJ1-2; no firm D call. CDR1 and CDR2 from the germline V gene are ENHRY and SYGVKD. The CDR3 is made up of 18 amino acids. CDR3 DNA sequence: TGTGCCATCAGTGAGTCGATCAGCGACGGGTTACTAAACTATGGCCACACCTTC. Its protein product is CAISESISDGLLNYGHTF.

The chain couples TRBV7-6 to TRBJ2-7; possibly TRBD1 for D (6 bases). Germline V gene data show CDR1 as SGHVS and CDR2 as FNYEAQ. The CDR3 sequence is 15 residues long. V lost 4 bases and J lost 0, with 13 bases in between. The CDR3, as DNA: TGTGCCAGCAGCTCCGGGACAACGAGCTCCTACGAGCAGTACTTC. This gives the protein CASSSGTTSSYEQYF.

A single count supports this clonotype. Its ends do not fully match the called genes, so a read error is possible. V is TRBV20-1 and J is TRBJ2-5; TRBD2 matches at 13 bases. In germline, CDR1 is DFQATT, CDR2 SNEGSKA (reference sequence). This CDR3 is built from 16 residues. CDR3 coding DNA: TGCAGTGCAAGAGGGACTAGCGGGATGGTCGGTGAGACCCAGTACTTC. This codes for CSARGTSGMVGETQYF.

The chain links TRBV3-1 to TRBJ2-1; D may be TRBD1 (6 bases). CDR1 and CDR2 (germline): LGHDT, YNNKEL (reference sequence). The CDR3 spans 14 residues. V lost 1 base, J lost 13 bases, and 17 bases lay in between. The CDR3 DNA is TGTGCCAGCAGCCAAGTCCAGGGGAGAGAGACCCAGTTCTTC. Its protein product is CASSQVQGRETQFF.

V usage is TRBV20-1 and J usage is TRBJ2-1; no definite D call. The germline CDR1 and CDR2 sequences are DFQATT and SNEGSKA (reference sequence). V lost 5 bases to trimming and J lost 0 bases, with 5 bases between them. The CDR3 covers 12 residues. CDR3 in DNA: TGCAGTGCTGAATCCTCCTACAATGAGCAGTTCTTC. The encoded protein is CSAESSYNEQFF.

V gene TRBV29-1 combines with J gene TRBJ2-1, with D maybe TRBD2 (6 bases). V lost 8 bases and J 4 bases, leaving 9 bases between the germline ends. CDR3 length: 11 amino acids. CDR1 SQVTM and CDR2 ANQGSEA come from the germline V gene. The CDR3 sequence is CSRGWYNEQFF. The CDR3 coding sequence is TGCAGCCGGGGGTGGTACAATGAGCAGTTCTTC.

This clonotype was seen at least ten times. DNA of the CDR3: TGCGCCAGCAGCTTTTCCCCGGGACAGGGGTCCTACGAGCAGTACTTC. This translates into CASSFSPGQGSYEQYF. The chain uses TRBV5-1 and TRBJ2-7; 10 positions agree with TRBD1. The CDR3 has 16 residues. Germline V gives CDR1 SGHRS, CDR2 YFSETQ. The trim removed 2 bases at V and 1 base at J, leaving 6 bases unmatched.

The chain links TRBV7-8 to TRBJ1-3, with D perhaps TRBD1 (6 bases). The CDR3 is made up of 16 amino acids. The V end was cut by 4 bases, the J end by 2 bases, with 15 bases between. Germline lookup yields CDR1 SGHVS and CDR2 FQNEAQ. The CDR3 is CASSSGHGPPGNTIYF. Written as DNA, the CDR3 is TGTGCCAGCAGCTCGGGACACGGACCTCCTGGAAACACCATATATTTT.

A word on this clonotype: A much larger clone differs from this one at a single base, so this may be a read error. J is TRBJ2-5 and V is TRBV9, with 15 bases fitting TRBD2. The V gene end was trimmed by 3 bases and the J gene end by 11 bases; junction bases not matched to a gene: 17. The germline V gene encodes CDR1 SGDLS and CDR2 YYNGEE. The CDR3 length is 18 residues. The CDR3 DNA sequence: TGTGCCAGCAGCGCCGGGACTAGCGGGGGGAATACTGATTACGGGCAGTACTTC. Its protein is CASSAGTSGGNTDYGQYF.